The clone carrying this T cell receptor beta chain was detected a few times. At one end, the junction sequence differs from germline, possibly due to a read error. This specimen belongs to a study of blood T cells in healthy people across ages. Sample-barcoded 5' priming and a J-beta primer mix drove a second PCR of about 6 to 12 cycles. TCRdb fed the 5' RACE reads into MiXCR, producing one record per CDR3 protein. The sample holds about 1.7 million distinct CDR3 sequences, roughly 27% seen once. This CDR3 comprises 15 residues. Germline V gives CDR1 SQVTM, CDR2 ANQGSEA. The chain joins TRBV29-1 to TRBJ2-6; D is perhaps TRBD1 (5 bases). The source material was blood. This sequence was found in a woman in her twenties or thirties in good health. The CDR3 sequence is CSADTGSSGANVRTF. The CDR3 coding sequence is TGCAGCGCAGACACAGGATCCTCTGGGGCCAACGTCCGGACTTTC.